The present T cell receptor (beta chain) was sequenced within a study of human CD8 memory T cell subsets. Study outcomes and limitations: Whereas effector memory cells differed, stem-like memory and precursor exhausted T cells had comparably high diversity.

CDR3 size: 16 residues. Preparation of the TCR beta libraries relied on UMI-labeled 5' RACE. For each CDR3 protein, TCRdb gives one entry from its re-call of the 5' RACE reads, without DNA. This table holds fewer than 15,000 distinct CDR3 sequences. As for this clonotype: The antigen is not known.

This receptor was identified in a human donor in good health. The source material was CD8+ T cells from PBMCs. The chain carries TRBV21-1 and TRBJ1-3. TRBV21-1 is given as a pseudogene. The CDR3: CASSKIIRLTGNTIYF.